This T cell receptor beta chain is drawn from a study of vaccination effects on CD4 cells after COVID-19. As to this clone: What it recognizes is unknown.

Before any sequencing was done, the ViraFEST assay used viral peptide pools to expand antigen-specific CD4+ T cells. Once cultured for approximately 10 days, the cells underwent separation to obtain CD4+ T cells. The person had a PCR-confirmed SARS-CoV-2 infection during March to December 2020. J was trimmed by 5 bases and V by 3 bases; bases with no gene match: 5. Germline values: CDR1 KGHDR, CDR2 SFDVKD. The CDR3 has 16 amino acids. The data were produced by immunoSEQ multiplex PCR, yet TCRdb's version contains in-frame clones alone and is incomplete. In the table there are about 26,000 clones, about four fifths of which are singletons.

The chain recombines TRBV24-1 with TRBJ2-2, with 10 bases fitting TRBD2. This specimen consisted of CD4+ T cells from PBMCs cultured with HCoV-NL63 spike peptides, obtained before COVID-19 vaccination. The source is a human donor who had a prior SARS-CoV-2 infection. The CDR3 region is CATSDPGLAPTGELFF. The CDR3 coding sequence is TGTGCCACCAGTGATCCGGGACTAGCGCCGACCGGGGAGCTGTTTTTT.